This T cell receptor (beta chain) was documented in a study of OX40 agonist ivuxolimab in advanced cancers. The overall study: Two cutaneous melanoma patients and one hepatocellular carcinoma patient, three in all, had partial responses. General study findings and limits: Fewer expanded clones were found on average in CD4+ than in CD8+ T cells.

The V segment lost 1 base and the J segment 5 bases; nucleotides outside the gene matches: 3. Germline CDR1 is SGHVS and CDR2 is FQNEAQ. The CDR3 length is 15 residues. The protocol was immunoSEQ multiplex PCR, while the TCRdb copy is restricted to in-frame clones and leaves out a portion. The table records 50,000 to 65,000 clones, approximately 85% of them present only once. In the case of this clone: The target antigen is unknown.

This sequence was found in an adult with an advanced solid tumor such as melanoma, head and neck, liver or kidney cancer. This sample comprised CD4+ or CD8+ T cells sorted from blood, obtained in a trial of the OX40 agonist ivuxolimab. This chain connects TRBV7-8 to TRBJ2-3; TRBD1 matches 10 bases. The DNA of the CDR3 is TGTGCCAGCAGCTTAGGACAGGGGGCAAGAGATACGCAGTATTTT. It yields the protein CASSLGQGARDTQYF.